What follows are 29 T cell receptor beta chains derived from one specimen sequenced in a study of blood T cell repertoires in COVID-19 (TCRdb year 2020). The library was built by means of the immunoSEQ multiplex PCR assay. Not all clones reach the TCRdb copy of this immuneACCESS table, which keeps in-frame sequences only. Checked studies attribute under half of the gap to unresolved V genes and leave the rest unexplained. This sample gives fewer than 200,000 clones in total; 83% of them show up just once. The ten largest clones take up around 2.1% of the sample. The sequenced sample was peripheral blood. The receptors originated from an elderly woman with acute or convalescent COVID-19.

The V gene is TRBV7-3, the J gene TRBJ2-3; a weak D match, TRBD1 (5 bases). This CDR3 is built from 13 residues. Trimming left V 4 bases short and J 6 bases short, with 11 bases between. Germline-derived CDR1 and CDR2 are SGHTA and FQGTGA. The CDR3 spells CASSSIRADTQYF. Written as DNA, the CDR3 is TGTGCCAGCAGCTCTATCAGGGCGGATACGCAGTATTTT.

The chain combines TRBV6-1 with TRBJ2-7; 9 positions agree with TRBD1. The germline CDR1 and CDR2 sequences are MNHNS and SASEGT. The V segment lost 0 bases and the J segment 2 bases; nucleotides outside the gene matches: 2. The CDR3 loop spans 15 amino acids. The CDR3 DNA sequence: TGTGCCAGCAGTGAAGCCGGGACAGGGACCTACGAGCAGTACTTC. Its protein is CASSEAGTGTYEQYF.

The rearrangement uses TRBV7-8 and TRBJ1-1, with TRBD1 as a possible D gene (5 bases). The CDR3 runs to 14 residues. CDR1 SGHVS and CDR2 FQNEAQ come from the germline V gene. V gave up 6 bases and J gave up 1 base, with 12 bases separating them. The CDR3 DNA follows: TGTGCCAGCAGTTTACAGGCTCAGAACACTGAAGCTTTCTTT. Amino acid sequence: CASSLQAQNTEAFF. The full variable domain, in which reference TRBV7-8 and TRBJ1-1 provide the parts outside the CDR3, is GAGVSQSPRYKVAKRGQDVALRCDPISGHVSLFWYQQALGQGPEFLTYFQNEAQLDKSGLPSDRFFAERPEGSVSTLKIQRTQQEDSAVYLCASSLQAQNTEAFFGQGTRLTVV.

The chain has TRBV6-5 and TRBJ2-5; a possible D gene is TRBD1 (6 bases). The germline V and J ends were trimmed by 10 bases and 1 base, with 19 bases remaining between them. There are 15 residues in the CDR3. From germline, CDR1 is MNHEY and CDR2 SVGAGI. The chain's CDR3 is CATTEQGIFQETQYF. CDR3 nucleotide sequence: TGTGCCACCACGGAACAGGGTATTTTCCAAGAGACCCAGTACTTC.

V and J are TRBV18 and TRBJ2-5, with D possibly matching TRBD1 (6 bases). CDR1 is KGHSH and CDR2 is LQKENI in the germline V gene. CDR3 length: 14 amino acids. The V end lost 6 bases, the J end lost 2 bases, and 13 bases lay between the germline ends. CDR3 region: CASSSGETQETQYF. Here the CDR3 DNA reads TGTGCCAGCTCCTCAGGGGAAACTCAAGAGACCCAGTACTTC.

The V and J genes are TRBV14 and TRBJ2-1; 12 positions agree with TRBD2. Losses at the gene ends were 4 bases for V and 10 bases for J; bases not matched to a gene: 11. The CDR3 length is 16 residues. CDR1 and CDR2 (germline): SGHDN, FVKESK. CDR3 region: CASSRLGLAGQREQFF. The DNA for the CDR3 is TGTGCCAGCAGCCGGCTTGGACTAGCGGGACAACGGGAGCAGTTCTTC. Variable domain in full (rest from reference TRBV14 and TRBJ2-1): EAGVTQFPSHSVIEKGQTVTLRCDPISGHDNLYWYRRVMGKEIKFLLHFVKESKQDESGMPNNRFLAERTGGTYSTLKVQPAELEDSGVYFCASSRLGLAGQREQFFGPGTRLTVL.

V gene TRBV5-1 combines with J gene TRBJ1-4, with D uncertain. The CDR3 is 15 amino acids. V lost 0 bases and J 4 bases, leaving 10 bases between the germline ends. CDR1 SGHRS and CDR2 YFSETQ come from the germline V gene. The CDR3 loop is CASSLAGLSNEKLFF. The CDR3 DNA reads TGCGCCAGCAGCTTGGCGGGGTTAAGTAATGAAAAACTGTTTTTT.

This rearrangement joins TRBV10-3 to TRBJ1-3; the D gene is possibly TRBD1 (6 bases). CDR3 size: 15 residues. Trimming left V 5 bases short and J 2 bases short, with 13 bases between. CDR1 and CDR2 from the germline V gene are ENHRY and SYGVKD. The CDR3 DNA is TGTGCCATCAGTACCGGGACAACAACTGGAAACACCATATATTTT. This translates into CAISTGTTTGNTIYF.

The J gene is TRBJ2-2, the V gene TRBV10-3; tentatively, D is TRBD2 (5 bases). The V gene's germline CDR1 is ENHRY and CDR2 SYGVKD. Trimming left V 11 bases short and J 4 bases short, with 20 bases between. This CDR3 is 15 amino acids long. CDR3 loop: CAASIDPSGTGELFF. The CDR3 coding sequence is TGTGCCGCATCAATCGACCCCAGCGGCACCGGGGAGCTGTTTTTT.

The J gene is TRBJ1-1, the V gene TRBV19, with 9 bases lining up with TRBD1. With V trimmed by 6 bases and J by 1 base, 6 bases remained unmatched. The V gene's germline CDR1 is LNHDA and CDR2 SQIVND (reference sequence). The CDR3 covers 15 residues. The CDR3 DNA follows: TGTGCCAGTAGAACAGGGGGCACGGAGAACACTGAAGCTTTCTTT. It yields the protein CASRTGGTENTEAFF.

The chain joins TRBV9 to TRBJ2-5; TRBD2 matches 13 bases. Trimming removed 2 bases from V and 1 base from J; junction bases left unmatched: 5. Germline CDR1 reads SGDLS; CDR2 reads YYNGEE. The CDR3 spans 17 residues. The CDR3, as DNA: TGTGCCAGCAGCGTCGGACTAGCGGGGGCTCTCCAAGAGACCCAGTACTTC. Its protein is CASSVGLAGALQETQYF.

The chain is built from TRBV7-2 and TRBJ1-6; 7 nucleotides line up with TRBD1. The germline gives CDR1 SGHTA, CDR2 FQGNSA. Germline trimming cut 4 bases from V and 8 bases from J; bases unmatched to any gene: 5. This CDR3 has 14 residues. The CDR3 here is CASSSRGPDSPLHF. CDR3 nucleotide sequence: TGTGCCAGCAGCTCTAGGGGGCCGGATTCACCCCTCCACTTT.

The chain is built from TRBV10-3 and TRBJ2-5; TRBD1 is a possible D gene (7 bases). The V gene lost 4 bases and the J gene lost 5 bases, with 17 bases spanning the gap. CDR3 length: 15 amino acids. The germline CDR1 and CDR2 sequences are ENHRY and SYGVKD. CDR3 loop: CAISVGGGPSETQYF. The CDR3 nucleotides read TGTGCCATCAGTGTTGGAGGGGGCCCCTCGGAGACCCAGTACTTC.

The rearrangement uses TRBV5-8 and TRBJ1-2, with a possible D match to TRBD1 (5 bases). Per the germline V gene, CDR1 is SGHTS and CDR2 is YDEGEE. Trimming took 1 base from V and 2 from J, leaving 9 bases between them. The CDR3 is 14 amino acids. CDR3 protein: CASSLLTVNYGYTF. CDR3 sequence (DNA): TGTGCCAGCAGCTTGCTGACAGTAAACTATGGCTACACCTTC.

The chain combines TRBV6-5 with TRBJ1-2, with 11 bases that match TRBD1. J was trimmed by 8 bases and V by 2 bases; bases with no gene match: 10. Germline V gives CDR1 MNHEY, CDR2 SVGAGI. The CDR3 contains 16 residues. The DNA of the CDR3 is TGTGCCAGCAGTTACGCGGGGGGCCGGACAGGGGGCGGCTACACCTTC. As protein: CASSYAGGRTGGGYTF.

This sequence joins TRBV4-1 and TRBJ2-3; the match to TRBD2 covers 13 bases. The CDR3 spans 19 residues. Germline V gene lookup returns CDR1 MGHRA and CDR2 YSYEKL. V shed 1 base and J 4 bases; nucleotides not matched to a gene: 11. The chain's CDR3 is CASSQGTSGSSGRADTQYF. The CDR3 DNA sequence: TGCGCCAGCAGCCAAGGGACTAGCGGGAGTTCGGGAAGGGCAGATACGCAGTATTTT.

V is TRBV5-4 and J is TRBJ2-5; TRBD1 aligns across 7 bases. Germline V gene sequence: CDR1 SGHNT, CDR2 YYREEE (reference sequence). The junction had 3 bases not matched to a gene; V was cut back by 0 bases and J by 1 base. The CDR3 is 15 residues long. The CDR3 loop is CASSLGGQFQETQYF. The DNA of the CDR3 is TGTGCCAGCAGCTTGGGGGGACAGTTCCAAGAGACCCAGTACTTC.

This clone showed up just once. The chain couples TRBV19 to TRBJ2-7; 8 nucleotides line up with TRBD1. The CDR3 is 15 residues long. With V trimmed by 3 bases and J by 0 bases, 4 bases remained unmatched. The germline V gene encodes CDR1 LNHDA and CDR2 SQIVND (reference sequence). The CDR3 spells CASSMGQEFSYEQYF. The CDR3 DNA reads TGTGCCAGTAGTATGGGACAGGAGTTCTCCTACGAGCAGTACTTC.

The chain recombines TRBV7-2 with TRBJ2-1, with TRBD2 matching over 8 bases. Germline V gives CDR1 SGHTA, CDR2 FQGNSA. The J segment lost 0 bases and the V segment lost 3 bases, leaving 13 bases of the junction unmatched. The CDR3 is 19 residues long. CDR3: CASSFLAGTRLGSYNEQFF. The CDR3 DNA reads TGTGCCAGCAGCTTCCTAGCGGGTACTAGACTAGGCTCCTACAATGAGCAGTTCTTC. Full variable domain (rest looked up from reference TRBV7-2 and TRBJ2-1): GAGVSQSPSNKVTEKGKDVELRCDPISGHTALYWYRQSLGQGLEFLIYFQGNSAPDKSGLPSDRFSAERTGGSVSTLTIQRTQQEDSAVYLCASSFLAGTRLGSYNEQFFGPGTRLTVL.

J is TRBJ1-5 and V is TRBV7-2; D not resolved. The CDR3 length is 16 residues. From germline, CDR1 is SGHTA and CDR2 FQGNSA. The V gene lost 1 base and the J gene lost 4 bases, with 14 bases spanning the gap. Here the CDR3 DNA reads TGTGCCAGCAGCTTAGGGATCGGGATGGGAAATCAGCCCCAGCATTTT. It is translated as CASSLGIGMGNQPQHF.

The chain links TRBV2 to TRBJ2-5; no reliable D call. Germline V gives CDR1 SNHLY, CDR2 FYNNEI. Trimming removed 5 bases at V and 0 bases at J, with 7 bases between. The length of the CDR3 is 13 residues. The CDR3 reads CASSSDNQETQYF. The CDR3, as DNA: TGTGCCAGCAGTTCCGACAACCAAGAGACCCAGTACTTC.

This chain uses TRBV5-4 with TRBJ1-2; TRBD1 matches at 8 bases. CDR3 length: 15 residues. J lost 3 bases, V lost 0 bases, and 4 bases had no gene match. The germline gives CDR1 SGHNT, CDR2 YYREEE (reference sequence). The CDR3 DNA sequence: TGTGCCAGCAGCTTGGCTAGACAGGGGTACTATGGCTACACCTTC. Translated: CASSLARQGYYGYTF.

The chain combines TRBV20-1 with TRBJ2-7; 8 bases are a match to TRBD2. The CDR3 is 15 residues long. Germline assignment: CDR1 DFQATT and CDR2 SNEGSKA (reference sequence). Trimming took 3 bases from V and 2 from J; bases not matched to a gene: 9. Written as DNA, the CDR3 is TGCAGTGCTAGTGGTAGCGGGGAACAAGCCTACGAGCAGTACTTC. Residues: CSASGSGEQAYEQYF.

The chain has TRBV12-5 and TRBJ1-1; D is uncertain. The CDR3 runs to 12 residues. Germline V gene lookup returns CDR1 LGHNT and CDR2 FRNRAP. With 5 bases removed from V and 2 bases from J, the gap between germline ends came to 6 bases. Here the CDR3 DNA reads TGTGCTAGTGGTGAGGGAAACACTGAAGCTTTCTTT. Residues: CASGEGNTEAFF.

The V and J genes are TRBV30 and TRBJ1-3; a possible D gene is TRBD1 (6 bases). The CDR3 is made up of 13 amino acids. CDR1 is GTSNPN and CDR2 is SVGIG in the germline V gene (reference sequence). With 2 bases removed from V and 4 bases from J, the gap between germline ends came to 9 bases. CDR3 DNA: TGTGCCTGGAGTACCGGGACAGGAAACACCATATATTTT. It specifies CAWSTGTGNTIYF.

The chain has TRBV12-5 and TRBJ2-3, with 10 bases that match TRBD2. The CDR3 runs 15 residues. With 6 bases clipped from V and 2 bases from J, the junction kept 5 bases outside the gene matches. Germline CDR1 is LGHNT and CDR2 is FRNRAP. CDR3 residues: CASGPGLAVTDTQYF. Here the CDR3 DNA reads TGTGCTAGTGGCCCCGGACTAGCGGTCACAGATACGCAGTATTTT.

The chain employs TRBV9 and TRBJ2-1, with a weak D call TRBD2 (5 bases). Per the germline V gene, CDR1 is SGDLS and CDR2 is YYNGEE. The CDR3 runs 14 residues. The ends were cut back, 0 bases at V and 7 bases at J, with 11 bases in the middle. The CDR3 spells CASSVARVANEQFF. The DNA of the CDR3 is TGTGCCAGCAGCGTAGCGCGGGTCGCTAATGAGCAGTTCTTC. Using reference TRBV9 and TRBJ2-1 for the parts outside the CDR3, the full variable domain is DSGVTQTPKHLITATGQRVTLRCSPRSGDLSVYWYQQSLDQGLQFLIQYYNGEERAKGNILERFSAQQFPDLHSELNLSSLELGDSALYFCASSVARVANEQFFGPGTRLTVL.

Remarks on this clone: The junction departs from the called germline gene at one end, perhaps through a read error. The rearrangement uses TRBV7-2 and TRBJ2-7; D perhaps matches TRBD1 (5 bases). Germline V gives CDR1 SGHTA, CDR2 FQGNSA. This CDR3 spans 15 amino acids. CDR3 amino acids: CASSFTQATSHEQYF. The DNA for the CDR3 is TGTGCCAGCAGCTTTACACAGGCCACCTCCCACGAGCAGTACTTC.

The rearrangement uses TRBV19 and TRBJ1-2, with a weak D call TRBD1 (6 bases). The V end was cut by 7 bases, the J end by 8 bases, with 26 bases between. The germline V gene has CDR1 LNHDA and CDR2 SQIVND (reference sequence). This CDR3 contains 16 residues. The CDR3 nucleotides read TGTGCCAGTAATAAACAGGGATCGAGTTCGGTGGACGGCTACACCTTC. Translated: CASNKQGSSSVDGYTF.